This TCR beta chain stems from a study of OX40 agonist ivuxolimab in advanced cancers. Study-wide findings and caveats: Clonal expansion was among the lowest in partial responders at 0.1-3.0 mg/kg, especially CD8+. CD8+ T cells (on average) carried more expanded clones than CD4+ T cells.

This clone appeared once. The target antigen is unknown. After removal of 5 bases from V and 0 bases from J, the junction contained 1 base not matched to a gene. CDR3 size: 14 residues. Germline-derived CDR1 and CDR2 are MNHEY and SVGAGI. The method was immunoSEQ multiplex PCR; TCRdb's version includes in-frame clones alone and lacks a portion of them. Of roughly 30,000 clones detected, roughly 84% appear once; the ten largest clones hold 13% to 15%. The TCR comes from an adult with an advanced solid tumor such as melanoma, head and neck, liver or kidney cancer. This chain links TRBV6-5 with TRBJ1-2; TRBD1 matches 9 bases. Sequenced material: CD4+ or CD8+ T cells sorted from blood, taken in a trial of the OX40 agonist ivuxolimab. CDR3 coding DNA: TGTGCCAGCAGTCACAGGGGGCCTAACTATGGCTACACCTTC. It encodes CASSHRGPNYGYTF.